This T cell receptor beta chain came from a study of T cell responses to AZD1222 COVID-19 vaccine. Findings and limits, study-wide: At study baseline, merely five or six AZD1222 recipients were seropositive.

A word on this clone: What it binds is not known.

Analyses pooled second doses at about 4 or about 12 weeks. Repertoires were generated with immunoSEQ multiplex PCR, while TCRdb's copy carries only in-frame clones and drops some. The sample includes some 170,000 clones, approximately 90% of them seen just once. Trimming shortened V by 2 bases and J by 0 bases, and 8 bases separated the two germline ends. The CDR3 length is 15 residues. Germline V lookup: CDR1 KGHSH, CDR2 LQKENI. This material consisted of peripheral blood, taken 28 days after the second AZD1222 dose. The chain combines TRBV18 with TRBJ1-5; D is ambiguous. The sequence was collected from an adult who received the AZD1222 COVID-19 vaccine. This CDR3 is CASSPEAHSNQPQHF. The CDR3 bases are TGTGCCAGCTCACCAGAGGCCCATAGCAATCAGCCCCAGCATTTT.